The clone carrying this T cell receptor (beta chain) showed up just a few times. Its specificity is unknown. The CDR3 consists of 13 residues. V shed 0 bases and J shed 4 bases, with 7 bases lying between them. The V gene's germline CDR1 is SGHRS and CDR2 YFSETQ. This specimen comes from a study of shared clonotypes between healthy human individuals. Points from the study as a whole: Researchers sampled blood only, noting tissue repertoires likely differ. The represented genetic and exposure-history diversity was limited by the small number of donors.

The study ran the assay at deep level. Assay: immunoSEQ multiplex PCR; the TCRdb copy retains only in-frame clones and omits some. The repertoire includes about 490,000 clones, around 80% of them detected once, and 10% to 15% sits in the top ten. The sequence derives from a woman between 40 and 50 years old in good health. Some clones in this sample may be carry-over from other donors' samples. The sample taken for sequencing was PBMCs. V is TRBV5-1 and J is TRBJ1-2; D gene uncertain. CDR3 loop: CASSLGGLYGYTF. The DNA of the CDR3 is TGCGCCAGCAGCTTGGGAGGGCTCTATGGCTACACCTTC. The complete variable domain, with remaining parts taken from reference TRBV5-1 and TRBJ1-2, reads KAGVTQTPRYLIKTRGQQVTLSCSPISGHRSVSWYQQTPGQGLQFLFEYFSETQRNKGNFPGRFSGRQFSNSRSEMNVSTLELGDSALYLCASSLGGLYGYTFGSGTRLTVV.